This T cell receptor beta chain was sequenced during a study of beta chain features in type 1 diabetes. Study-level information: Examination of sorted cells across all samples involved 90 million to 120 million cells.

Every isolated RNA sample was fully reverse transcribed, so sequencing captured expressed TCRB transcripts. Sequencing was performed with immunoSEQ multiplex PCR; in TCRdb, only in-frame clones are kept and a portion is missing. The sample contains approximately 250,000 clones, about 14% of which appear only once. Central memory, naive, regulatory and stem cell-like memory CD4+ cells were sorted by CD45RO/CCR7/CD25/CD127/CD95/CD27. The CDR3 has 11 residues. Germline loops: CDR1 DFQATT, CDR2 SNEGSKA (reference sequence). The TCR was taken from a woman aged 40-49 years in good health. The chain is built from TRBV20-1 and TRBJ1-5; tentatively, D is TRBD1 (6 bases). The sequencing input was naive CD4+ T cells from blood. For the CDR3, the DNA is TGCAGCGCCCGGGGGGGCCCCACCCAGCATTTT. Translation: CSARGGPTQHF.